The clone carrying this TCR beta chain was picked up many times. Its matching antigen is unknown. The data derive from a study of response to subunit inactivated influenza vaccine. Findings and caveats of the study: Authors suggested that a seasonal influenza vaccination recruits few new T cells each time.

Trimming took 6 bases from V and 4 from J; bases not matched to a gene: 4. The CDR3 loop spans 15 amino acids. CDR1 is SGHAT, CDR2 FQDESV, per germline (reference sequence). TCRdb re-called the RT-PCR reads through MiXCR, storing one row per CDR3 protein. The data show about 160,000 distinct CDR3 sequences, about 10% seen once. This TCR was sampled from a man aged 50 to 69 who received an inactivated influenza vaccine. The chain recombines TRBV11-1 with TRBJ2-1; 12 bases map to TRBD2. The starting material was CD8+ T cells sorted from PBMCs, obtained 23 months after vaccination. CDR3 in amino acids: CASSLAGGEYNEQFF. The CDR3 bases are TGTGCCAGCAGTCTAGCGGGAGGGGAGTACAATGAGCAGTTCTTC.